The 10 T cell receptor beta chains in this list originate from one sample, sequenced in a study of radiotherapy plus CTLA-4 blockade in lung cancer. Measured with immunoSEQ multiplex PCR; TCRdb has only the in-frame clones, and not every one. The sample lists tens of thousands of clones, about 86% occurring once. Sequencing used peripheral blood, obtained from a patient treated with radiotherapy plus ipilimumab. The receptors were gathered from a human donor with non-small cell lung cancer whose response to radiotherapy plus ipilimumab could not be evaluated.

The chain is built from TRBV9 and TRBJ2-2; TRBD1 agrees at 7 bases. V dropped 0 bases and J dropped 4; count of bases not matched to a gene: 6. Germline V gene sequence: CDR1 SGDLS, CDR2 YYNGEE. CDR3 length: 16 residues. CDR3 nucleotide sequence: TGTGCCAGCAGCGTAGGACAGGGTGTAAGCACCGGGGAGCTGTTTTTT. This encodes CASSVGQGVSTGELFF. The variable domain in full, completed from reference TRBV9 and TRBJ2-2, reads DSGVTQTPKHLITATGQRVTLRCSPRSGDLSVYWYQQSLDQGLQFLIQYYNGEERAKGNILERFSAQQFPDLHSELNLSSLELGDSALYFCASSVGQGVSTGELFFGEGSRLTVL.

The chain combines TRBV5-1 with TRBJ1-1; D call uncertain. The CDR3 totals 15 residues. V was clipped by 0 bases and J by 0 bases, with 9 bases between them. The germline CDR1 and CDR2 sequences are SGHRS and YFSETQ. CDR3 amino acids: CASSLDTGMNTEAFF. In DNA form, the CDR3 reads TGCGCCAGCAGCTTGGATACGGGGATGAACACTGAAGCTTTCTTT.

This chain uses TRBV6-1 with TRBJ1-2; D gene unclear. Trimming stripped 7 bases from V and 4 bases from J, with 13 bases between. Germline lookup yields CDR1 MNHNS and CDR2 SASEGT. The CDR3 has 13 amino acids. The CDR3 coding sequence is TGTGCCAGCACCCTGTGGGCCCTCTATGGCTACACCTTC. It specifies CASTLWALYGYTF.

This chain uses TRBV5-1 with TRBJ1-1; D call uncertain. Trimming stripped 4 bases from V and 2 bases from J, with 6 bases between. The CDR3 extends over 12 amino acids. Germline lookup yields CDR1 SGHRS and CDR2 YFSETQ. DNA of the CDR3: TGCGCCAGCAGCCTAACCAACACTGAAGCTTTCTTT. It encodes CASSLTNTEAFF.

The J gene is TRBJ1-1, the V gene TRBV7-9; 8 bases are a match to TRBD1. CDR1 is SEHNR, CDR2 FQNEAQ, per germline (reference sequence). V dropped 4 bases and J dropped 1; count of bases not matched to a gene: 14. The CDR3 sequence is 18 residues long. CDR3 sequence (DNA): TGTGCCAGCAGCTCCGCAGGGGGCGGGGTTAGAAGGAACACTGAAGCTTTCTTT. Its translation: CASSSAGGGVRRNTEAFF.

CDR3 in amino acids: CASSPQTGEKNYGYTF. Written as DNA, the CDR3 is TGTGCCAGCTCACCCCAGACGGGGGAAAAGAACTATGGCTACACCTTC. This chain connects TRBV18 to TRBJ1-2; tentatively, D is TRBD1 (5 bases). Trimming cost V 3 bases and J 2 bases, with 16 bases left between them. The CDR3 is made up of 16 amino acids. Germline V gives CDR1 KGHSH, CDR2 LQKENI.

The chain couples TRBV10-3 to TRBJ1-4, with 11 nucleotides matching TRBD1. After removal of 6 bases from V and 8 bases from J, the junction contained 11 bases not matched to a gene. Germline V gives CDR1 ENHRY, CDR2 SYGVKD. The length of the CDR3 is 16 residues. The CDR3 region is CAISEPTGTGGEKLFF. DNA for the CDR3: TGTGCCATCAGCGAGCCTACCGGGACAGGGGGGGAAAAACTGTTTTTT.

This chain links TRBV29-1 with TRBJ1-2; 7 nucleotides agree with TRBD1. The J segment lost 5 bases and the V segment lost 4 bases, leaving 4 bases of the junction unmatched. The length of the CDR3 is 12 residues. Germline V gene lookup returns CDR1 SQVTM and CDR2 ANQGSEA. The DNA of the CDR3 is TGCAGCGTTGCGGGACAGAGATATGGCTACACCTTC. Residues: CSVAGQRYGYTF.

The CDR3 DNA reads TGTGCCAGCAGCCGGACTGGCGAAAAACTGTTTTTT. It is translated as CASSRTGEKLFF. The chain couples TRBV7-9 to TRBJ1-4; D remains unclear. V shed 5 bases and J shed 8 bases, with 9 bases lying between them. Germline V lookup: CDR1 SEHNR, CDR2 FQNEAQ (reference sequence). This CDR3 has 12 residues.

The chain combines TRBV19 with TRBJ1-5; D is possibly TRBD1 (5 bases). CDR3 size: 15 residues. Per the germline V gene, CDR1 is LNHDA and CDR2 is SQIVND (reference sequence). The ends were cut back, 3 bases at V and 2 bases at J, with 11 bases in the middle. The CDR3 is CASSMGGLGNQPQHF. The CDR3 nucleotides read TGTGCCAGTAGTATGGGGGGTCTGGGCAATCAGCCCCAGCATTTT. The whole variable domain, remainder taken from reference TRBV19 and TRBJ1-5, is DGGITQSPKYLFRKEGQNVTLSCEQNLNHDAMYWYRQDPGQGLRLIYYSQIVNDFQKGDIAEGYSVSREKKESFPLTVTSAQKNPTAFYLCASSMGGLGNQPQHFGDGTRLSIL.